This T cell receptor (beta chain) is from a study of shared clonotypes between healthy human individuals. Turning to the study itself: Used for every donor were three CD4 naive, three CD4 memory, two CD8 naive and one CD8 memory plate. Study-level results: Estimated richness values were generally larger in naive subsets than in memory subsets. Sequencing of the sorted subsets was shown by rarefaction to be incomplete despite large depth. Shared across a handful of donors were about 4.8% of the naive CD4 clonotypes.

On this clone: No antigen is known for it.

Sequenced by immunoSEQ multiplex PCR; TCRdb stores in-frame clones only, minus some. In the table there are under 2,000,000 clones, about 95% of which are singletons. CD45RO-negative CD8 cells positively selected for CCR7 made up the naive population, which excluded terminally differentiated effector memory CD45RA+ cells. This CDR3 comprises 18 residues. Trimming pared 2 bases from V and 4 bases from J, leaving 24 bases between. Germline V gives CDR1 SGHRS, CDR2 YFSETQ. The sequenced material came from naive CD8+ T cells sorted from blood. This chain joins TRBV5-1 and TRBJ2-5; either TRBD1 or TRBD2 may supply D (5 bases each). The clonotype was recovered from a man aged 18 to 30 in good health. This CDR3 is CASSFAPNEGPGRETQYF. CDR3 in DNA: TGCGCCAGCAGCTTCGCCCCTAATGAGGGGCCGGGTAGAGAGACCCAGTACTTC.